This T cell receptor beta chain was profiled in a study of blood T cell repertoires in COVID-19. On the study more broadly: The cDNA or gDNA used as material had been derived from T cells, B-cell-depleted T cells, or PBMCs.

Clones were sequenced by immunoSEQ multiplex PCR, and TCRdb holds only the in-frame ones, with some missing. The sample holds 270,000 or so clones, 91% seen once. The CDR3 loop spans 13 amino acids. Per germline, CDR1 MNHEY and CDR2 SVGAGI. The ends were cut back, 9 bases at V and 2 bases at J, with 10 bases in the middle. Each participant's cohort was designated according to participant-reported clinical history. Sequenced: PBMCs or T cells enriched from blood (not recorded which). The chain recombines TRBV6-5 with TRBJ2-2; D is uncertain. The origin of this receptor is a man aged 35-49 years who had been exposed to COVID-19. The CDR3 bases are TGTGCCAGTAACCACAAAAACACCGGGGAGCTGTTTTTT. It codes for CASNHKNTGELFF.